These 19 T cell receptor beta chains originate from one sample sequenced in a study of cytomegalovirus exposure and HLA in healthy donors. The primer mix had 60 Vbeta and 13 Jbeta primers. Using immunoSEQ multiplex PCR, the repertoire was profiled, and TCRdb retains in-frame clones only, with some absent. The profile shows approximately 110,000 clones, less than 75% of them singletons. The specimen sequenced was PBMCs. Receptors were obtained from a middle-aged woman in good health and CMV-seronegative.

The chain joins TRBV2 to TRBJ1-2, with 8 bases that match TRBD1. Unmatched junction bases numbered 6, after V lost 6 bases and J lost 3 bases. The germline CDR1 and CDR2 sequences are SNHLY and FYNNEI. The CDR3 runs to 14 residues. This chain's CDR3 is CASSPGGADYGYTF. The CDR3 DNA is TGTGCCAGCAGCCCAGGGGGCGCAGACTATGGCTACACCTTC.

The chain employs TRBV7-3 and TRBJ2-1; 10 nucleotides agree with TRBD2. V was pared by 4 bases and J by 9 bases, with 6 bases of the junction left unmatched. The CDR3 sequence is 14 residues long. Germline assignment: CDR1 SGHTA and CDR2 FQGTGA. CDR3 DNA sequence: TGTGCCAGCAGCTACCTAGCGGGGGAGGGTGAGCAGTTCTTC. Its translation is CASSYLAGEGEQFF.

This chain joins TRBV19 and TRBJ2-5, with D possibly TRBD2 on 5 matching bases. The V and J ends lost 4 bases and 2 bases respectively, with 11 bases between them. The CDR3 contains 14 residues. The germline CDR1 and CDR2 sequences are LNHDA and SQIVND (reference sequence). Written as DNA, the CDR3 is TGTGCCAGTAGTAAGACCCCGGGGCAAGAGACCCAGTACTTC. It is translated as CASSKTPGQETQYF.

In DNA, the CDR3 is TGTGCCAGCAGCCGCGACGGGGTGAGCTCCTACAATGAGCAGTTCTTC. Protein: CASSRDGVSSYNEQFF. This chain uses TRBV7-3 with TRBJ2-1, with D perhaps TRBD2 (5 bases). V lost 5 bases and J 0 bases, leaving 14 bases between the germline ends. The germline CDR1 and CDR2 sequences are SGHTA and FQGTGA. CDR3 length: 16 amino acids.

The chain links TRBV7-2 to TRBJ2-7; no firm D call. The CDR3 has 14 amino acids. Deletions cut 1 base from V and 5 bases from J, with 12 bases between. Germline values: CDR1 SGHTA, CDR2 FQGNSA. The DNA for the CDR3 is TGTGCCAGCAGCTTAGGGCTGGGTGCGGACGAGCAGTACTTC. Translation gives CASSLGLGADEQYF.

The chain employs TRBV5-4 and TRBJ2-5, with 9 bases that match TRBD1. Germline CDR1 and CDR2: SGHNT and YYREEE (reference sequence). This CDR3 has 15 residues. J lost 2 bases, V lost 0 bases, and 2 bases had no gene match. CDR3 sequence reads: CASSLGTGAQETQYF. The CDR3 nucleotides are TGTGCCAGCAGCTTGGGGACAGGGGCACAAGAGACCCAGTACTTC. The complete variable domain, with remaining parts taken from reference TRBV5-4 and TRBJ2-5, reads ETGVTQSPTHLIKTRGQQVTLRCSSQSGHNTVSWYQQALGQGPQFIFQYYREEENGRGNFPPRFSGLQFPNYSSELNVNALELDDSALYLCASSLGTGAQETQYFGPGTRLLVL.

The V and J genes are TRBV2 and TRBJ2-7; D might be TRBD1 (5 bases). The V gene's germline CDR1 is SNHLY and CDR2 FYNNEI. This CDR3 contains 13 residues. Between the trimmed V and J ends, which lost 4 bases and 2 bases, there was a span of 9 bases. In nucleotides, the CDR3 is TGTGCCAGCAGTGGGGTGACAGCCTACGAGCAGTACTTC. Protein sequence: CASSGVTAYEQYF.

The chain joins TRBV13 to TRBJ2-2; TRBD2 agrees at 16 bases. Trimming at V came to 3 bases and at J to 5 bases, leaving 12 bases not matched to a gene. CDR1 is PRHDT and CDR2 is FYEKMQ in the germline V gene (reference sequence). The CDR3 has 20 amino acids. The CDR3 here is CASSFPPGTSGGAGTGELFF. Written as DNA, the CDR3 is TGTGCCAGCAGCTTCCCCCCAGGGACTAGCGGGGGGGCCGGAACCGGGGAGCTGTTTTTT.

The rearrangement uses TRBV11-1 and TRBJ1-1; D possibly corresponds to TRBD1 (5 bases). V lost 2 bases, J lost 3 bases, and 16 bases lay in between. The CDR3 totals 16 residues. The germline V gene has CDR1 SGHAT and CDR2 FQDESV (reference sequence). CDR3 sequence: CASSLYRTRGYTEAFF. CDR3 nucleotide sequence: TGTGCCAGCAGCTTATATAGGACGCGGGGGTACACTGAAGCTTTCTTT.

This rearrangement joins TRBV7-9 to TRBJ1-5, with TRBD1 matching over 10 bases. V lost 4 bases, J lost 7 bases, and 7 bases stayed unmatched. CDR3 size: 15 residues. The germline gives CDR1 SEHNR, CDR2 FQNEAQ (reference sequence). CDR3 sequence reads: CASSSGQGIGQPQHF. The DNA for the CDR3 is TGTGCCAGCAGCTCGGGACAGGGGATAGGCCAGCCCCAGCATTTT.

This chain connects TRBV7-9 to TRBJ2-3; 7 bases align to TRBD1. Trimming at V came to 1 base and at J to 1 base, leaving 11 bases not matched to a gene. There are 18 residues in the CDR3. Germline V lookup: CDR1 SEHNR, CDR2 FQNEAQ (reference sequence). This chain's CDR3 is CASSLGQGGNIRTDTQYF. The CDR3 nucleotides are TGTGCCAGCAGCTTAGGACAGGGCGGTAACATCCGCACAGATACGCAGTATTTT.

This clone showed up just a few times. V usage is TRBV2 and J usage is TRBJ1-5; D perhaps matches TRBD1 (6 bases). CDR3 length: 13 residues. V lost 4 bases, J lost 4 bases, and 8 bases lay in between. Looked up from germline, CDR1 is SNHLY and CDR2 is FYNNEI. CDR3 nucleotide sequence: TGTGCCAGCAGTGGTAGGGGGAATCAGCCCCAGCATTTT. The encoded protein is CASSGRGNQPQHF. Combining the CDR3 with reference TRBV2 and TRBJ1-5 gives the whole variable domain EPEVTQTPSHQVTQMGQEVILRCVPISNHLYFYWYRQILGQKVEFLVSFYNNEISEKSEIFDDQFSVERPDGSNFTLKIRSTKLEDSAMYFCASSGRGNQPQHFGDGTRLSIL.

This chain connects TRBV5-5 to TRBJ1-2; no definite D call. CDR3 length: 13 residues. V was trimmed by 3 bases and J by 5 bases, leaving 11 bases between them. Germline CDR1 and CDR2: SGHKS and YYEKEE (reference sequence). CDR3 sequence: CASSWSPEYGYTF. For the CDR3, the DNA is TGTGCCAGCAGCTGGAGTCCCGAATATGGCTACACCTTC.

This clone was seen just once. The chain uses TRBV27 and TRBJ2-5; the match to TRBD1 covers 7 bases. CDR3 length: 13 residues. Trimming cost V 5 bases and J 7 bases; bases outside gene matches: 7. The germline gives CDR1 MNHEY, CDR2 SMNVEV (reference sequence). CDR3 region: CASSGTGVGTQYF. Written as DNA, the CDR3 is TGTGCCAGCAGTGGAACAGGGGTGGGGACCCAGTACTTC.

This clone has a handful of counts. This chain uses TRBV5-1 with TRBJ1-4, with 8 bases identical to TRBD1. This CDR3 is 13 amino acids long. From germline, CDR1 is SGHRS and CDR2 YFSETQ. The ends lost 7 bases at V and 8 bases at J; junction bases unmatched: 7. For the CDR3, the DNA is TGCGCCAGCGGGACAGGCTATGAAGAAAAACTGTTTTTT. Its translation: CASGTGYEEKLFF. Filled out from reference TRBV5-1 and TRBJ1-4, the complete variable domain reads KAGVTQTPRYLIKTRGQQVTLSCSPISGHRSVSWYQQTPGQGLQFLFEYFSETQRNKGNFPGRFSGRQFSNSRSEMNVSTLELGDSALYLCASGTGYEEKLFFGSGTQLSVL.

The chain employs TRBV27 and TRBJ1-2; D remains unclear. This CDR3 is built from 13 residues. Germline CDR1 is MNHEY and CDR2 is SMNVEV (reference sequence). Between the trimmed V and J ends, which lost 5 bases and 2 bases, there was a span of 9 bases. CDR3 DNA sequence: TGTGCCAGCAGTCCGACGGGGAACTATGGCTACACCTTC. Its protein product is CASSPTGNYGYTF.

The V call is TRBV6-6, the J call TRBJ2-2; TRBD2 might be the D (5 bases). This CDR3 contains 12 residues. From germline, CDR1 is MNHNY and CDR2 SVGAGI (reference sequence). Trimming removed 2 bases at V and 7 bases at J, with 5 bases between. CDR3 in DNA: TGTGCCAGCAGTTACCGGGACGGGGAGCTGTTTTTT. Residues: CASSYRDGELFF.

This chain joins TRBV7-9 and TRBJ2-7, with D perhaps TRBD2 (6 bases). Germline assignment: CDR1 SEHNR and CDR2 FQNEAQ (reference sequence). The V and J ends lost 5 bases and 3 bases respectively, with 14 bases between them. The CDR3 is made up of 14 amino acids. CDR3 bases: TGTGCCAGCAGCCCCCGTGCGGGGAGCTACGAGCAGTACTTC. Translating gives CASSPRAGSYEQYF.

This clone was recorded a few times. Germline and junction disagree at one end, which may indicate a read error. V and J are TRBV7-9 and TRBJ2-4; the match to TRBD2 covers 7 bases. CDR1 and CDR2 (germline): SEHNR, FQNEAQ (reference sequence). The CDR3 is made up of 13 amino acids. For the CDR3, the DNA is TGTTCCAGCGGGCGGGAGGCCAAAAACATTCAGTACTTC. Amino acid sequence: CSSGREAKNIQYF. The variable domain in full, completed from reference TRBV7-9 and TRBJ2-4, reads DTGVSQNPRHKITKRGQNVTFRCDPISEHNRLYWYRQTLGQGPEFLTYFQNEAQLEKSRLLSDRFSAERPKGSFSTLEIQRTEQGDSAMYLCSSGREAKNIQYFGAGTRLSVL.